The TCR beta chain described here comes from a study of T cell repertoires in cytomegalovirus infection. TCRdb re-derived calls from the reads in MiXCR, one entry per CDR3 protein. Among hundreds of thousands of distinct CDR3 sequences listed, around 29% were seen once. Broader study findings: Of the TCR beta families, the public ones yielded a cumulative frequency that identified carriers of CMV plus the relevant HLA. Ex vivo, HLA-C-restricted CMV-specific TCR beta clonotypes prevailed over the rest of the response.

This clonotype was seen many times. What it binds is unknown. The TCR was taken from a human donor in good health (CMV status not recorded). Some clones in this sample may be carry-over from other donors' samples. The material sequenced was cultured PBMCs, taken from culture after CMV antigen stimulation.

CDR3 in amino acids: CASSLVGGTNSPLHF. The CDR3 nucleotides are TGTGCCAGCAGCTTAGTAGGGGGAACTAATTCACCCCTCCACTTT. The chain couples TRBV7-2 to TRBJ1-6; D is possibly TRBD1 (6 bases). V was shortened by 1 base and J by 6 bases, with 10 bases between the two germline ends. The CDR3 loop spans 15 amino acids. The V gene's germline CDR1 is SGHTA and CDR2 FQGNSA.